The present T cell receptor (beta chain) was sequenced within a study of Graves' ophthalmopathy and Graves' hyperthyroidism. Findings of the study overall: Blood also contained most of the expanded thyroid clonotypes above 0.001 frequency.

In regard to this clonotype: Its antigen remains unknown. One end of the junction varies from germline; a read error may be responsible.

This CDR3 spans 14 amino acids. From germline, CDR1 is LNHDA and CDR2 SQIVND (reference sequence). RNA transcripts served as template for amplifying TCR beta CDR3 sequences. The first round was an RT-PCR with HTBI primers, and the second round was a multiplex PCR. TCRdb used MiXCR to reprocess the multiplex PCR reads, holding one entry per CDR3 protein. The table shows 560,000 or so distinct CDR3 sequences, with just under 40% occurring only once. This chain uses TRBV19 with TRBJ2-5; the match to TRBD2 covers 13 bases. Sequencing was carried out using peripheral blood or thyroid tissue (not recorded which). This receptor was identified in an adult man with Graves' hyperthyroidism. The CDR3 DNA sequence: TGTGCCAGTAGTATAGCAGGGACTAGCGGGACCCGGTTCTTC. This translates into CASSIAGTSGTRFF. The full variable domain, its missing parts supplied by reference TRBV19 and TRBJ2-5, is DGGITQSPKYLFRKEGQNVTLSCEQNLNHDAMYWYRQDPGQGLRLIYYSQIVNDFQKGDIAEGYSVSREKKESFPLTVTSAQKNPTAFYLCASSIAGTSGTRFFGPGTRLLVL.